The sequence of this T cell receptor (beta chain) was determined in a study of CD8+ T cells in alopecia areata (dated by TCRdb to the late 2010s). Background on the whole study: The study used high-throughput TCRbeta sequencing to examine T cell clonal expansion in alopecia areata, in both the C3H/HeJ mouse model and human patients. Human TCRbeta sequencing covered scalp tissue and sorted CD4+ and CD8+ peripheral blood T cells from patchy and totalis/universalis alopecia areata patients and healthy controls. Scalp clonality was compared across normal scalp (n=4), patchy alopecia areata scalp (n=8), and alopecia totalis/universalis scalp (n=8). RNA came from the PAXgene miRNA kit for fixed scalp, the miRNeasy kit for PBMCs, and the RNeasy kit for mouse skin. immunoSEQ multiplex PCR using 35 Vbeta forward primers and 13 Jbeta reverse primers was used to amplify TCRbeta CDR3 regions.

Lesional scalp punch biopsies and peripheral blood were collected from alopecia areata patients. After PBMCs were isolated by density centrifugation and stained for CD3, CD4 and CD8, a FACSAria was used to sort CD4+ and CD8+ T cells. Untreated alopecia areata patients were recruited as part of a multicenter biomarker study. In several patients from the biomarker study, blood CD8+ T cells were sorted further into NKG2D-low and NKG2D-high fractions. Between the V and J ends, shortened by 2 bases and 1 base respectively, the junction contains 8 bases. From the germline V gene, CDR1 is LGHNA and CDR2 is YSLEER. The cysteine opens and the phenylalanine closes a CDR3 of 14 amino acids. CDR3 DNA is the only sequence kept; it has 42 bases, read in frame from the first base. As for this clone: No cognate antigen has been identified for it. It has no much larger one-base neighbor in the sample; base qualities were not kept.

The paper's findings and limits, for the study overall: Compared with normal scalp, lesional scalp, particularly in alopecia totalis/universalis, had higher clonality and more expanded CD8+ clones, which suggests antigenic drive. TCR sequences shared between patients were less clear than in mice, possibly partly because of HLA diversity in the patient population. Unlike mouse skin, where gammadelta T cells dominate, normal human skin contains resident alphabeta T cells that get sequenced too, which complicates analysis of the scalp TCR repertoire.

The library was built by means of the immunoSEQ multiplex PCR assay. To provide template for TCR sequencing, every sample had RNA extracted and reverse transcribed into cDNA. SuperScript III was used for first-strand cDNA synthesis, primed with a 2:1 mix of oligo-dT and random hexamers. A synthetic immune receptor repertoire was used to gauge amplification bias, and whatever bias remained was removed computationally. In the authors' own workflow: Raw reads were preprocessed for error removal, and CDR3 was defined according to IMGT conventions as running from the conserved cysteine to phenylalanine. To get clonality, Shannon entropy was normalized by log2 of the number of productive unique TCRs and the result was subtracted from 1. Whether each scalp clone was CD4 or CD8 was inferred by checking scalp TCRbeta sequences against the CD4 and CD8 repertoires from sorted blood. Imported from immuneACCESS, the table was reduced by TCRdb to in-frame sequences with V and J called. These copies leave out some clones; in studies compared against another copy, an unresolved V gene accounts for under half, and the cause of the remainder is not known. The V and J calls and clone size are taken from that table; D and trimming were inferred from the DNA. This sample lists around 60,000 clones; roughly 47% were detected once. The ten largest clones capture just over 50% of the sample.

This TCR was recovered from a human donor with alopecia areata. Sample: NKG2D-low CD8+ T cells sorted from blood. The sample's cell subset or site, from its label and the paper: sorted CD8+ NKG2D-low blood T cells. Recombination linked TRBV4-3 to TRBJ1-1; the D segment cannot be called with confidence. The DNA sequence is given as TGCGCCAGCAGCCAACGGGTCGCGAACACTGAAGCTTTCTTT. Translation gives CASSQRVANTEAFF.